Shown below are 24 T cell receptor beta chains from a single sample sequenced in a study of control samples from healthy donors and cancer patients. Assay: immunoSEQ multiplex PCR; the TCRdb copy retains only in-frame clones and omits some. The repertoire has around 170,000 clones, roughly nine tenths of them found once; the top ten carry roughly 1.5%. The sample taken for sequencing was blood. These receptors came from a man younger than 45 in good health.

V usage is TRBV23-1 and J usage is TRBJ1-4; D perhaps matches TRBD1 (6 bases). TRBV23-1 is assigned to the ORF class and has an uncertain function. This CDR3 is built from 17 residues. Deletions cut 1 base from V and 0 bases from J, with 12 bases between. The CDR3 protein is CASSQWPPGATNEKLFF. The CDR3 DNA follows: TGCGCCAGCAGTCAATGGCCTCCAGGGGCAACTAATGAAAAACTGTTTTTT.

This clone was seen a handful of times. V and J are TRBV2 and TRBJ2-3, with 10 bases lining up with TRBD2. The CDR3 totals 15 residues. J was trimmed by 3 bases and V by 5 bases; bases with no gene match: 5. The germline CDR1 and CDR2 sequences are SNHLY and FYNNEI. This CDR3 is CASSFSGGWTDTQYF. In nucleotides, the CDR3 is TGTGCCAGCAGTTTTAGCGGGGGGTGGACAGATACGCAGTATTTT.

This chain uses TRBV1 with TRBJ1-3. TRBV1 is reported as a pseudogene. The CDR3 totals 19 residues. CDR3 loop: CTSSQDRSPRGARGNTIYF. The CDR3 nucleotides read TGCACCAGCAGCCAAGATCGCAGCCCTAGGGGGGCGCGTGGAAACACCATATATTTT.

Regarding this clone: Other DNA sequences of this sample code for an identical CDR3. This rearrangement joins TRBV29-1 to TRBJ1-1; D not resolved. V was trimmed by 4 bases and J by 4 bases, leaving 4 bases between them. The germline V gene has CDR1 SQVTM and CDR2 ANQGSEA. This CDR3 has 10 amino acids. CDR3 sequence reads: CSVGGTEAFF. The CDR3, as DNA: TGCAGCGTTGGGGGCACTGAAGCTTTCTTT.

This rearrangement joins TRBV7-2 to TRBJ2-5; possibly TRBD2 for D (5 bases). Between the trimmed V and J ends, which lost 3 bases and 2 bases, there was a span of 16 bases. Germline V lookup: CDR1 SGHTA, CDR2 FQGNSA. This CDR3 has 16 amino acids. The DNA of the CDR3 is TGTGCCAGCAGCTTTTCCGGACTGTTAAGACAAGAGACCCAGTACTTC. This codes for CASSFSGLLRQETQYF.

The chain combines TRBV3-1 (or the pseudogene TRBV3-2) with TRBJ2-1; 7 bases align to TRBD2. Germline V gives CDR1 LGHDT, CDR2 YNNKEL (reference sequence). V dropped 3 bases and J dropped 2; count of bases not matched to a gene: 4. This CDR3 has 15 amino acids. The CDR3 bases are TGTGCCAGCAGCCACGAGCGGGGCCCCTACAATGAGCAGTTCTTC. Protein product: CASSHERGPYNEQFF.

The chain has TRBV7-2 and TRBJ1-5, with D possibly being TRBD1 (5 bases). The CDR3 runs 14 residues. CDR1 and CDR2 (germline): SGHTA, FQGNSA. V was pared by 4 bases and J by 7 bases, with 14 bases between. CDR3: CASSSTVGIQPQHF. The DNA of the CDR3 is TGTGCCAGCAGCTCGACAGTGGGTATACAGCCCCAGCATTTT.

The gene calls are TRBV7-9 and TRBJ2-3, with TRBD2 identical over 12 bases. V lost 0 bases and J lost 0; bases outside the gene matches: 7. This CDR3 spans 19 amino acids. Germline V gene data show CDR1 as SEHNR and CDR2 as FQNEAQ (reference sequence). The CDR3 sequence: CASSLAPGLAGVSTDTQYF. CDR3 sequence (DNA): TGTGCCAGCAGCTTAGCGCCGGGACTAGCGGGCGTCAGCACAGATACGCAGTATTTT.

This clone has just one count. This rearrangement joins TRBV13 to TRBJ1-6, with 7 bases matching TRBD1. CDR3 length: 15 amino acids. From germline, CDR1 is PRHDT and CDR2 FYEKMQ (reference sequence). The V segment lost 1 base and the J segment 9 bases; nucleotides outside the gene matches: 6. CDR3 residues: CASSLEGGAGSPLHF. CDR3 nucleotides: TGTGCCAGCAGCTTAGAAGGGGGCGCGGGTTCACCCCTCCACTTT.

The V and J genes are TRBV7-2 and TRBJ2-5, with D uncertain. Germline-derived CDR1 and CDR2 are SGHTA and FQGNSA. The CDR3 is made up of 15 amino acids. V lost 0 bases, J lost 1 base, and 9 bases lay in between. This chain's CDR3 is CASSLARHLQETQYF. CDR3 DNA sequence: TGTGCCAGCAGCTTAGCGCGGCATCTCCAAGAGACCCAGTACTTC.

The rearrangement uses TRBV7-2 and TRBJ1-2, with 11 bases that match TRBD1. There are 17 residues in the CDR3. V trimming: 2 bases; J trimming: 4 bases; junction bases outside the gene matches: 9. Germline V lookup: CDR1 SGHTA, CDR2 FQGNSA. The CDR3 DNA follows: TGTGCCAGCAGCTTATCCTCGGACAGGGGGCTCCTCTATGGCTACACCTTC. Residues: CASSLSSDRGLLYGYTF.

The chain uses TRBV5-6 and TRBJ1-3; unclear D gene. The germline V gene has CDR1 SGHDT and CDR2 YYEEEE. The V end lost 1 base, the J end lost 0 bases, and 8 bases lay between the germline ends. This CDR3 spans 15 amino acids. The CDR3 nucleotides are TGTGCCAGCAGCTTGAGGTTCTTCTCTGGAAACACCATATATTTT. It encodes CASSLRFFSGNTIYF.

The V and J genes are TRBV27 and TRBJ1-4; D remains ambiguous. There are 15 residues in the CDR3. The germline V gene has CDR1 MNHEY and CDR2 SMNVEV (reference sequence). V was pared by 2 bases and J by 8 bases, with 15 bases between. CDR3 loop: CASSLDPTGPEKLFF. The CDR3 bases are TGTGCCAGCAGTTTAGACCCCACGGGTCCCGAAAAACTGTTTTTT.

The rearrangement uses TRBV19 and TRBJ2-1; 8 nucleotides align to TRBD1. With 7 bases clipped from V and 6 bases from J, the junction kept 11 bases outside the gene matches. This CDR3 region has 15 residues. Germline V gene lookup returns CDR1 LNHDA and CDR2 SQIVND (reference sequence). The CDR3 bases are TGTGCCAGTACGAGGGACAGGTCCCTGGGCAATGAGCAGTTCTTC. Protein: CASTRDRSLGNEQFF.

V is TRBV9 and J is TRBJ2-3; D might be TRBD2 (6 bases). V was clipped by 2 bases and J by 5 bases, with 18 bases between them. The V gene's germline CDR1 is SGDLS and CDR2 YYNGEE. This CDR3 is 16 amino acids long. DNA for the CDR3: TGTGCCAGCAGCGTGAGAGCGGGCATCGGGGGAGATACGCAGTATTTT. It is translated as CASSVRAGIGGDTQYF.

This chain uses TRBV11-2 with TRBJ2-7; possible D gene TRBD1, 5 bases. Germline V gives CDR1 SGHAT, CDR2 FQNNGV. Trimming shortened V by 6 bases and J by 7 bases, and 25 bases separated the two germline ends. CDR3 length: 16 residues. This CDR3 reads CASSFNYGNIKGEQYF. CDR3 DNA sequence: TGTGCCAGCAGTTTCAATTATGGGAATATAAAGGGGGAGCAGTACTTC.

The J gene is TRBJ2-5, the V gene TRBV18; D might be TRBD2 (5 bases). CDR3 length: 14 residues. Germline CDR1 and CDR2: KGHSH and LQKENI. The V gene lost 2 bases and the J gene lost 2 bases, with 9 bases spanning the gap. The DNA of the CDR3 is TGTGCCAGCTCACCAGTGGCGGGTCAAGAGACCCAGTACTTC. It codes for CASSPVAGQETQYF.

The V gene is TRBV5-1, the J gene TRBJ1-2; the match to TRBD1 covers 8 bases. The CDR3 contains 13 residues. CDR1 is SGHRS and CDR2 is YFSETQ in the germline V gene. Trimming took 0 bases from V and 6 from J; bases not matched to a gene: 1. CDR3 in DNA: TGCGCCAGCAGCTTGGGGACAGGGAATGGCTACACCTTC. Protein sequence: CASSLGTGNGYTF.

This clone was counted a single time. V and J are TRBV19 and TRBJ2-3; 13 bases agree with TRBD2. V was pared by 3 bases and J by 5 bases, with 8 bases of the junction left unmatched. Germline loops: CDR1 LNHDA, CDR2 SQIVND (reference sequence). This CDR3 is 17 amino acids long. The CDR3 spells CASSMAGTSGARDTQYF. Written as DNA, the CDR3 is TGTGCCAGTAGTATGGCAGGGACTAGCGGGGCAAGAGATACGCAGTATTTT.

The chain links TRBV7-8 to TRBJ1-1; perhaps TRBD1 as D (5 bases). CDR3 length: 15 residues. In germline, CDR1 is SGHVS, CDR2 FQNEAQ. With 0 bases removed from V and 1 base from J, the gap between germline ends came to 9 bases. The CDR3 region has the DNA TGTGCCAGCAGCTTAGCGGGGGGGAGGAACACTGAAGCTTTCTTT. Its translation is CASSLAGGRNTEAFF.

V usage is TRBV5-1 and J usage is TRBJ1-6, with 7 nucleotides matching TRBD1. V lost 4 bases, J lost 8 bases, and 12 bases stayed unmatched. The CDR3 consists of 16 residues. Germline-derived CDR1 and CDR2 are SGHRS and YFSETQ. The DNA for the CDR3 is TGCGCCAGCAGCAACTTTGGACAGGCTAATTATTCACCCCTCCACTTT. It specifies CASSNFGQANYSPLHF.

This chain uses TRBV6-5 with TRBJ1-2, with D perhaps matching TRBD1 (6 bases). The CDR3 runs to 14 residues. The germline V and J ends were trimmed by 7 bases and 1 base, with 13 bases remaining between them. Germline CDR1 is MNHEY and CDR2 is SVGAGI. CDR3 region: CASIKGGGNYGYTF. For the CDR3, the DNA is TGTGCCAGCATCAAAGGGGGGGGTAACTATGGCTACACCTTC.

V and J are TRBV7-2 and TRBJ1-2, with TRBD1 as a possible D gene (5 bases). Germline V gene lookup returns CDR1 SGHTA and CDR2 FQGNSA. The CDR3 contains 13 residues. The V end lost 5 bases, the J end lost 8 bases, and 15 bases lay between the germline ends. Here the CDR3 reads CASSPRGQRGYTF. The CDR3 region has the DNA TGTGCCAGCAGCCCCCGGGGCCAGCGGGGCTACACCTTC.

The CDR3 sequence is CASTIGPGTTYGYTF. The CDR3 nucleotides are TGTGCCAGCACCATTGGGCCCGGGACAACCTATGGCTACACCTTC. This rearrangement joins TRBV7-9 to TRBJ1-2; D perhaps matches TRBD1 (6 bases). V gave up 7 bases and J gave up 4 bases, with 19 bases separating them. The CDR3 runs to 15 residues. Germline V gives CDR1 SEHNR, CDR2 FQNEAQ (reference sequence).